This TCR beta chain derives from a study of spatial heterogeneity in lung cancer. General study findings and limits: Tumor mutation count correlated with how many alpha and beta TCRs expanded intratumorally.

The time point is: sample taken at primary tumor resection. Whole RNA obtained from tumor, nontumor lung or frozen PBMC underwent sequencing without sorting. All TCR cDNA molecules were individually tagged with a unique molecular identifier. One entry per CDR3 protein results from TCRdb running MiXCR on the 5' RACE reads. The sample lists 20,000 to 25,000 distinct CDR3 sequences, under 5.5% seen once, with more than 8.5% in the top ten. Deletions cut 1 base from V and 10 bases from J, with 10 bases between. The CDR3 has 13 amino acids. From germline, CDR1 is SGHVS and CDR2 FQNEAQ. This clonotype was seen at least ten times. Its target is unknown.

Source: lung tumor tissue, taken at surgery. V is TRBV7-8 and J is TRBJ1-4; no clear D. The TCR sequence derives from a male donor with early-stage non-small cell lung cancer. CDR3 coding DNA: TGTGCCAGCAGCTTAGAATTTTTGGGAAAACTGTTTTTT. Encoded protein: CASSLEFLGKLFF.